These 5 T cell receptor beta chains came from one sample sequenced in a study of shared clonotypes between healthy human individuals. Some clones are missing from TCRdb's copy, which holds only in-frame ones; the method was immunoSEQ multiplex PCR. Of hundreds of thousands of clones in the sample, 60% to 75% were seen once. Sequenced input: memory CD4+ T cells sorted from blood. Stated subset: CD45RA-negative fraction. The source of these receptors is a woman under 40 in good health.

About this clone itself: The same CDR3 arises from other DNA sequences in this sample as well. The chain is built from TRBV6-1 and TRBJ1-2; D remains unclear. Trimming left V 3 bases short and J 4 bases short, with 6 bases between. There are 12 residues in the CDR3. Looked up from germline, CDR1 is MNHNS and CDR2 is SASEGT. The CDR3 DNA is TGTGCCAGCAGTGAGCGACTCTATGGCTACACCTTC. It codes for CASSERLYGYTF.

The V call is TRBV7-9, the J call TRBJ1-5, with TRBD1 matching over 10 bases. Germline trimming cut 4 bases from V and 6 bases from J; bases unmatched to any gene: 12. Germline CDR1 and CDR2: SEHNR and FQNEAQ (reference sequence). The CDR3 is 17 amino acids. The CDR3 loop reads CASSSDWGQGMVQPQHF. The CDR3 nucleotides read TGTGCCAGCAGCTCCGATTGGGGACAGGGGATGGTTCAGCCCCAGCATTTT.

The chain is built from TRBV19 and TRBJ2-7, with D possibly being TRBD1 or TRBD2 (6 bases each). Germline CDR1 is LNHDA and CDR2 is SQIVND (reference sequence). The CDR3 is 13 residues long. Trimming shortened V by 3 bases and J by 5 bases, and 11 bases separated the two germline ends. The chain's CDR3 is CASSIRGLHEQYF. Here the CDR3 DNA reads TGTGCCAGTAGTATTCGGGGGCTCCACGAGCAGTACTTC.

This clone was seen ten or more times. The gene calls are TRBV2 and TRBJ1-5, with 7 bases aligning to TRBD1. V was clipped by 2 bases and J by 5 bases; unmatched bases: 6. Germline V lookup: CDR1 SNHLY, CDR2 FYNNEI. The CDR3 sequence is 15 residues long. This CDR3 reads CASSEPRTGHQPQHF. The DNA for the CDR3 is TGTGCCAGCAGTGAACCCCGGACAGGCCATCAGCCCCAGCATTTT.

The V and J genes are TRBV28 and TRBJ2-7; perhaps TRBD1 as D (5 bases). V was clipped by 3 bases and J by 5 bases, with 11 bases between them. Germline CDR1 reads MDHEN; CDR2 reads SYDVKM. The CDR3 runs to 13 residues. As DNA, the CDR3 is TGTGCCAGCAGTTTGCCAGGGAACGACGAGCAGTACTTC. Translated, it gives CASSLPGNDEQYF.